These T cell receptor beta chains were read from a single sample in a study of PD-1 blockade in mismatch repair-deficient tumors. Profiling relied on immunoSEQ multiplex PCR, and the TCRdb table lists in-frame clones only, not all of them. The table lists about 22,000 clones, 70% to 90% of them singletons. The material was peripheral blood, obtained 2 weeks after starting pembrolizumab. The origin of the receptors is an adult with mismatch repair-deficient cancer. Each CDR3 is given with its conserved first and last residue. The order of the fields is J gene, V gene, D gene, clone size, CDR3 protein. D genes are given only for firm matches. Size values are once, few and many counts, or a class for expanded clones, and some rows have none.

j_call: TRBJ2-5; v_call: TRBV9; d_call: -; clone_size: -; cdr3_aa: CASSPGGHQETQYF
j_call: TRBJ2-5; v_call: TRBV6-5; d_call: -; clone_size: -; cdr3_aa: CASSSTQETQYF
j_call: TRBJ2-5; v_call: TRBV4-1; d_call: -; clone_size: -; cdr3_aa: CASSQEFGRAETQYF
j_call: TRBJ2-3; v_call: TRBV30; d_call: -; clone_size: -; cdr3_aa: CAWGIRTDTQYF
j_call: TRBJ2-7; v_call: TRBV6-5; d_call: TRBD2; clone_size: few; cdr3_aa: CATEPASGSNEQYF
j_call: TRBJ1-1; v_call: TRBV12-5; d_call: TRBD1; clone_size: -; cdr3_aa: CASARPTGGQSFF
j_call: TRBJ1-2; v_call: TRBV4-1; d_call: TRBD1; clone_size: once; cdr3_aa: CASSQDHGQGYGYTF
j_call: TRBJ2-1; v_call: TRBV27; d_call: -; clone_size: -; cdr3_aa: CASSLSGPYNEQFF
j_call: TRBJ2-3; v_call: TRBV7-5; d_call: -; clone_size: -; cdr3_aa: CVRSLDSVSDTQYF
j_call: TRBJ2-3; v_call: TRBV4-1; d_call: -; clone_size: -; cdr3_aa: CASSQVEGGPSTDTQYF
j_call: TRBJ1-2; v_call: TRBV7-8; d_call: -; clone_size: once; cdr3_aa: CASSPGRRGYTF
j_call: TRBJ1-5; v_call: TRBV7-9; d_call: -; clone_size: -; cdr3_aa: CASSWSNQPQHF
j_call: TRBJ2-3; v_call: TRBV5-1; d_call: -; clone_size: -; cdr3_aa: CASTTGQSTDTQYF
j_call: TRBJ2-1; v_call: TRBV5-6; d_call: -; clone_size: -; cdr3_aa: CASSFRSGAVEQFF
j_call: TRBJ2-7; v_call: TRBV6-1; d_call: TRBD1; clone_size: -; cdr3_aa: CASTDRTGGAYEQYF
j_call: TRBJ1-1; v_call: TRBV7-9; d_call: -; clone_size: -; cdr3_aa: CASSLGNRVGF
j_call: TRBJ2-7; v_call: TRBV2; d_call: TRBD2; clone_size: -; cdr3_aa: CASEYVTSGSAEQYF
j_call: TRBJ1-4; v_call: TRBV7-3; d_call: -; clone_size: -; cdr3_aa: CASSFGGEKLFF
j_call: TRBJ2-7; v_call: TRBV18; d_call: -; clone_size: -; cdr3_aa: CASSAGSQSYEQYF
j_call: TRBJ2-7; v_call: TRBV19; d_call: -; clone_size: -; cdr3_aa: CASSIGRGYEQYF
j_call: TRBJ2-1; v_call: TRBV7-8; d_call: -; clone_size: -; cdr3_aa: CASSHKRDQQGQFF
j_call: TRBJ2-1; v_call: TRBV9; d_call: -; clone_size: -; cdr3_aa: CASSVTPGVFEQFF
j_call: TRBJ2-1; v_call: TRBV9; d_call: -; clone_size: -; cdr3_aa: CASSTGTPYNNEQFF
j_call: TRBJ2-3; v_call: TRBV2; d_call: -; clone_size: -; cdr3_aa: CASSEALGDTQYF
j_call: TRBJ2-2; v_call: TRBV15; d_call: TRBD2; clone_size: few; cdr3_aa: CATSRGKGLVLAGNTGELFF
j_call: TRBJ1-2; v_call: TRBV5-6; d_call: TRBD1; clone_size: once; cdr3_aa: CASSLRTGMDGYTF
j_call: TRBJ2-5; v_call: TRBV30; d_call: -; clone_size: -; cdr3_aa: CAWSALRSNQETQYF
j_call: TRBJ2-7; v_call: TRBV28; d_call: -; clone_size: few; cdr3_aa: CASSGYQPGRQHYYEQYF
j_call: TRBJ1-1; v_call: TRBV2; d_call: -; clone_size: -; cdr3_aa: CASRYIGAGGTEAFF
j_call: TRBJ2-2; v_call: TRBV11-3; d_call: -; clone_size: -; cdr3_aa: CASSLGYTGELFF
j_call: TRBJ1-5; v_call: TRBV19; d_call: -; clone_size: -; cdr3_aa: CASSIQGVGPNQPQHF
j_call: TRBJ2-1; v_call: TRBV5-4; d_call: TRBD2; clone_size: -; cdr3_aa: CASSSGTRRPNEQFF
j_call: TRBJ2-3; v_call: TRBV7-9; d_call: -; clone_size: -; cdr3_aa: CASSLTEGFGRRTDTQYF
j_call: TRBJ2-1; v_call: TRBV4-1; d_call: TRBD2; clone_size: -; cdr3_aa: CASSPGTSGNVVEQFF
j_call: TRBJ2-7; v_call: TRBV28; d_call: -; clone_size: once; cdr3_aa: CASSFWRDRSYEQYF
j_call: TRBJ2-1; v_call: TRBV7-3; d_call: -; clone_size: -; cdr3_aa: CASSPGSLDWNEQFF
j_call: TRBJ1-1; v_call: TRBV2; d_call: -; clone_size: -; cdr3_aa: CASSENTEAFF
j_call: TRBJ2-5; v_call: TRBV19; d_call: -; clone_size: -; cdr3_aa: CASSIAGSVKTQYF
j_call: TRBJ2-1; v_call: TRBV10-3; d_call: -; clone_size: -; cdr3_aa: CAISEPQSWVF
j_call: TRBJ2-7; v_call: TRBV6-1; d_call: -; clone_size: once; cdr3_aa: CASGLTGHSNYEQYF
j_call: TRBJ2-2; v_call: TRBV19; d_call: TRBD2; clone_size: -; cdr3_aa: CASSKAGGPNTGELFF
j_call: TRBJ2-5; v_call: TRBV2; d_call: TRBD1; clone_size: -; cdr3_aa: CASNLGQGGTQYF
j_call: TRBJ2-1; v_call: TRBV6-5; d_call: TRBD1; clone_size: -; cdr3_aa: CASSKTGAGYNEQFF
j_call: TRBJ2-7; v_call: TRBV28; d_call: -; clone_size: few; cdr3_aa: CASSARGESYEQYF
j_call: TRBJ1-1; v_call: TRBV18; d_call: -; clone_size: -; cdr3_aa: CASSPGTNTEAFF
j_call: TRBJ1-4; v_call: TRBV19; d_call: -; clone_size: -; cdr3_aa: CASEDGATNEKLFF
j_call: TRBJ2-3; v_call: TRBV4-1; d_call: TRBD2; clone_size: -; cdr3_aa: CASSQDMTSGLTDTQYF